A selection of T cell receptor beta chains follows, all from one sample in a study of control samples from healthy donors and cancer patients. Data came from immunoSEQ multiplex PCR; TCRdb stores just in-frame clones and leaves some out. Of approximately 100,000 clones detected, roughly 88% appear once; the ten largest clones hold approximately 14%. Sequencing was done on a sample of blood. The receptors were sampled from a man in his thirties or forties in good health. Each CDR3 is given with its conserved first and last residue. A D gene is named only where the DNA matches it firmly. Clone sizes are given selectively: once, few, many, or a class where the clone is expanded.

- | TRBD2 | TRBJ2-1 | TRBV9 | CASSVEAGGPGNEQFF | TGTGCCAGCAGCGTAGAAGCGGGAGGGCCCGGAAATGAGCAGTTCTTC
- | - | TRBJ2-7 | TRBV4-1 | CASSPRQGGLYEQYF | TGCGCCAGCAGCCCACGACAGGGAGGACTCTACGAGCAGTACTTC
- | - | TRBJ1-2 | TRBV7-2 | CASSLGVRDGYTF | TGTGCCAGCAGCTTAGGTGTAAGGGATGGCTACACCTTC
few | TRBD2 | TRBJ2-7 | TRBV20-1 | CSASETSRSYEQYF | TGCAGTGCTAGTGAGACTAGCAGATCTTACGAGCAGTACTTC
- | TRBD1 | TRBJ2-1 | TRBV4-3 | CASSLGQGLDNEQFF | TGCGCCAGCAGCCTCGGACAGGGGCTCGACAATGAGCAGTTCTTC
- | - | TRBJ2-7 | TRBV19 | CASSIVWGALYEQYF | TGTGCCAGTAGTATAGTTTGGGGGGCTCTGTACGAGCAGTACTTC
- | - | TRBJ2-5 | TRBV6-2/TRBV6-3 | CASSQETQYF | TGTGCCAGCAGTCAAGAGACCCAGTACTTC
- | - | TRBJ2-7 | TRBV4-3 | CASSQAPAYEQYF | TGCGCCAGCAGCCAAGCCCCGGCCTACGAGCAGTACTTC
- | TRBD2 | TRBJ2-1 | TRBV7-2 | CASSFLAGSSYNEQFF | TGTGCCAGCAGCTTCTTAGCGGGGAGCTCCTACAATGAGCAGTTCTTC
once | - | TRBJ1-5 | TRBV19 | CASSIGTWISNQPQHF | TGTGCCAGTAGTATAGGGACATGGATCAGCAATCAGCCCCAGCATTTT
few | - | TRBJ2-7 | TRBV11-3 | CASSLVLGGEQYF | TGTGCCAGCAGCTTAGTTTTGGGGGGCGAGCAGTACTTC
- | TRBD2 | TRBJ2-3 | TRBV9 | CASSVGTSSGGDTQYF | TGTGCCAGCAGCGTAGGGACTAGTAGTGGGGGGGATACGCAGTATTTT
once | TRBD2 | TRBJ2-7 | TRBV2 | CASSAPPGLAIDLGGEQYF | TGTGCCAGCAGTGCCCCCCCGGGACTAGCGATTGATTTAGGCGGCGAGCAGTACTTC
- | TRBD1 | TRBJ2-5 | TRBV6-5 | CASGTGEGETQYF | TGTGCCAGCGGGACAGGGGAGGGAGAGACCCAGTACTTC
- | TRBD1 | TRBJ1-5 | TRBV19 | CASSIGGGTGVGSNQPQHF | TGTGCCAGTAGTATAGGAGGCGGGACAGGGGTGGGGAGCAATCAGCCCCAGCATTTT
- | TRBD1 | TRBJ2-1 | TRBV24-1 | CATSDPGQGQSYNEQFF | TGTGCCACCAGTGATCCCGGACAGGGACAAAGCTACAATGAGCAGTTCTTC
- | TRBD2 | TRBJ2-1 | TRBV2 | CASMSSGRFGAYNEQFF | TGTGCCAGCATGTCTAGCGGGAGGTTTGGGGCGTACAATGAGCAGTTCTTC
- | - | TRBJ2-5 | TRBV7-2 | CASSFRPGETQYF | TGTGCCAGCAGCTTCCGGCCCGGAGAGACCCAGTACTTC
- | - | TRBJ2-1 | TRBV5-5 | CASSRTPGGAGVYNEQFF | TGTGCCAGCAGCCGAACTCCAGGGGGCGCGGGGGTGTACAATGAGCAGTTCTTC
- | TRBD1 | TRBJ2-5 | TRBV30 | CAWTSRQGLKMTQYF | TGTGCCTGGACCTCCCGACAGGGATTGAAGATGACCCAGTACTTC
- | - | TRBJ2-1 | TRBV24-1 | CATSDFRQGGVYEQFF | TGTGCCACCAGTGATTTCCGGCAGGGGGGGGTGTATGAGCAGTTCTTC
once | - | TRBJ2-5 | TRBV3-1/TRBV3-2 | CASSQVDSQETQYF | TGTGCCAGCAGCCAAGTTGATAGCCAAGAGACCCAGTACTTC
few | TRBD1 | TRBJ1-3 | TRBV5-1 | CASSSTPGQGARGNTIYF | TGCGCCAGCAGCTCAACCCCCGGACAGGGGGCGCGCGGAAACACCATATATTTT